Following are 13 T cell receptor beta chains from one sample sequenced in a study of spatial heterogeneity in lung cancer. TCRdb re-called the 5' RACE reads through MiXCR, storing one row per CDR3 protein. The repertoire includes about 120,000 distinct CDR3 sequences, less than 15% of them detected once, and around 17% sits in the top ten. Regarding time point: blood at routine non-recurrence follow-up after resection. Sequencing was performed on whole RNA extracted from tumor and nontumor lung tissue, or from frozen PBMC, and the material was left unsorted. This specimen consisted of PBMCs, obtained at follow-up. Receptors were obtained from a male donor with early-stage non-small cell lung cancer.

This clonotype was counted a few times. This chain joins TRBV11-2 and TRBJ2-6, with 10 bases aligning to TRBD1. The CDR3 consists of 16 residues. V shed 6 bases and J 4 bases; nucleotides not matched to a gene: 6. In germline, CDR1 is SGHAT, CDR2 FQNNGV. CDR3 sequence: CASRRRQGAGANVLTF. Here the CDR3 DNA reads TGTGCCAGCAGACGAAGACAGGGGGCCGGGGCCAACGTCCTGACTTTC.

This clonotype has ten or more counts. The junction and the germline gene differ at one end; a read error may be behind it. V is TRBV7-3 and J is TRBJ1-1; D is perhaps TRBD1 (6 bases). Germline loops: CDR1 SGHTA, CDR2 FQGTGA. The CDR3 consists of 13 residues. CDR3 nucleotide sequence: TGTGCCAGCAGCTCCGAGCGGGACACGGAAGCTTTCTTT. This gives the protein CASSSERDTEAFF.

This clonotype was seen ten or more times. The chain has TRBV4-1 and TRBJ1-6; maybe TRBD1 (5 bases). The germline V and J ends were trimmed by 0 bases and 8 bases, with 8 bases remaining between them. The germline CDR1 and CDR2 sequences are MGHRA and YSYEKL. The CDR3 is 14 residues long. The CDR3 DNA sequence: TGCGCCAGCAGCCAAGAGGCAGGGTATTCACCCCTCCACTTT. Translated, it gives CASSQEAGYSPLHF.

This clonotype was seen at least ten times. The chain employs TRBV3-1 and TRBJ2-2; 12 nucleotides match TRBD2. V lost 0 bases, J lost 3 bases, and 2 bases stayed unmatched. Germline V CDR1 and CDR2: LGHDT, YNNKEL (reference sequence). The CDR3 consists of 17 residues. Here the CDR3 DNA reads TGTGCCAGCAGCCAAGATGGACTAGCGGGGTACACCGGGGAGCTGTTTTTT. Translation gives CASSQDGLAGYTGELFF. The full variable domain, its missing parts supplied by reference TRBV3-1 and TRBJ2-2, is DTAVSQTPKYLVTQMGNDKSIKCEQNLGHDTMYWYKQDSKKFLKIMFSYNNKELIINETVPNRFSPKSPDKAHLNLHINSLELGDSAVYFCASSQDGLAGYTGELFFGEGSRLTVL.

This clonotype was recorded at least ten times. CDR3 in DNA: TGCAGCGTTCTTGGGACAGGGTCGGATTGGGAGACCCAGTACTTC. It is translated as CSVLGTGSDWETQYF. The chain uses TRBV29-1 and TRBJ2-5, with 9 nucleotides matching TRBD1. Germline lookup yields CDR1 SQVTM and CDR2 ANQGSEA. The V and J ends lost 5 bases and 5 bases, in that order; junction bases with no gene match: 12. This CDR3 region has 15 residues.

This clonotype was detected ten times or more. This sequence joins TRBV11-2 and TRBJ1-1; D remains unclear. The ends were cut back, 7 bases at V and 5 bases at J, with 17 bases in the middle. The CDR3 extends over 14 amino acids. Germline assignment: CDR1 SGHAT and CDR2 FQNNGV. The CDR3 DNA sequence: TGTGCCAGCACCCCTGGGCAGGTGGAAACTGAAGCTTTCTTT. It codes for CASTPGQVETEAFF. Full variable domain (missing parts from reference TRBV11-2 and TRBJ1-1): EAGVAQSPRYKIIEKRQSVAFWCNPISGHATLYWYQQILGQGPKLLIQFQNNGVVDDSQLPKDRFSAERLKGVDSTLKIQPAKLEDSAVYLCASTPGQVETEAFFGQGTRLTVV.

In its sample, this clonotype was seen a few times. The V call is TRBV2, the J call TRBJ1-6; 7 nucleotides agree with TRBD1. The germline V gene encodes CDR1 SNHLY and CDR2 FYNNEI. Trimming took 2 bases from V and 7 from J; bases not matched to a gene: 5. The CDR3 has 15 residues. The CDR3 spells CASSELAGGNSPLHF. In nucleotides, the CDR3 is TGTGCCAGCAGTGAATTAGCAGGGGGAAATTCACCCCTCCACTTT.

V gene TRBV10-1 combines with J gene TRBJ2-7, with a weak D call TRBD1 (5 bases). Germline CDR1 is WNHNN and CDR2 is SYGVQD (reference sequence). The length of the CDR3 is 13 residues. Trimming removed 9 bases at V and 1 base at J, with 13 bases between. This CDR3 reads CASKITGSYEQYF. The CDR3 coding sequence is TGCGCCAGTAAAATTACAGGATCCTACGAGCAGTACTTC.

The chain has TRBV12-3 or TRBV12-4 and TRBJ2-7; the match to TRBD2 covers 8 bases. Trimming removed 6 bases from V and 2 bases from J; junction bases left unmatched: 12. The CDR3 covers 16 residues. The CDR3 region has the DNA TGTGCCAGCAGCCACACGCTAGCGGGCCACCCCTACGAGCAGTACTTC. Its protein is CASSHTLAGHPYEQYF.

There are a few counts of this clonotype. The chain uses TRBV12-3 or TRBV12-4 and TRBJ2-7; TRBD1 matches at 10 bases. J gave up 1 base and V 5 bases, and 5 bases lay outside the gene matches. CDR3 length: 15 amino acids. The CDR3 DNA is TGTGCCAGCAGTCTCTGGACAGGGGGTTCCTACGAGCAGTACTTC. This gives the protein CASSLWTGGSYEQYF.

The CDR3 DNA sequence: TGCGCCAGCTGCACAGCTATTAGCACAGATACGCAGTATTTT. This translates into CASCTAISTDTQYF. The V gene is TRBV5-1, the J gene TRBJ2-3; D ambiguous. This CDR3 contains 14 residues. Trimming stripped 7 bases from V and 0 bases from J, with 12 bases between. CDR1 SGHRS and CDR2 YFSETQ come from the germline V gene. Based on the CDR3 plus reference TRBV5-1 and TRBJ2-3, the full variable domain is KAGVTQTPRYLIKTRGQQVTLSCSPISGHRSVSWYQQTPGQGLQFLFEYFSETQRNKGNFPGRFSGRQFSNSRSEMNVSTLELGDSALYLCASCTAISTDTQYFGPGTRLTVL.

This rearrangement joins TRBV5-1 to TRBJ2-3, with unresolved D. The CDR3 is made up of 18 amino acids. The V gene's germline CDR1 is SGHRS and CDR2 YFSETQ. Trimming cost V 0 bases and J 2 bases, with 19 bases left between them. This CDR3 is CASSLVPLTARYTDTQYF. CDR3 sequence (DNA): TGCGCCAGCAGCTTGGTCCCTCTAACGGCCCGATACACAGATACGCAGTATTTT.

This clonotype was counted between two and nine times. DNA of the CDR3: TGCGCCAGCAGCATCGTAACCGGACAGGGTGAAAAACTGTTTTTT. This translates into CASSIVTGQGEKLFF. This chain uses TRBV5-1 with TRBJ1-4, with 8 bases that match TRBD1. The V gene's germline CDR1 is SGHRS and CDR2 YFSETQ. V was clipped by 4 bases and J by 7 bases; unmatched bases: 9. CDR3 length: 15 residues.